Listed below are T cell receptor beta chains from one sample, sequenced in a study of T cell responses to AZD1222 COVID-19 vaccine. The method was immunoSEQ multiplex PCR; TCRdb's version includes in-frame clones alone and lacks a portion of them. This sample has 73,000 or so clones; about four fifths occur once, and the top ten carry 5.4%. The sample was peripheral blood, taken on day 0 of AZD1222 vaccination. These receptor sequences come from an adult in good health. Both conserved end residues are part of each CDR3. The D gene is left open where the match is weak. Size values are once, few and many counts, or a class for expanded clones, and some rows have none.

J gene | clone size | V gene | D gene | CDR3 DNA | CDR3 protein
TRBJ1-2 | . | TRBV6-2/TRBV6-3 | . | TGTGCCAGCAGTGACATCAGGGGCTTTGGTGGCTACACCTTC | CASSDIRGFGGYTF
TRBJ1-1 | . | TRBV18 | TRBD1 | TGTGCCAGCTCTTTCCGTATAGACAGGGCGAACACTGAAGCTTTCTTT | CASSFRIDRANTEAFF
TRBJ2-3 | . | TRBV24-1 | . | TGTGCCACCAGTGATTCGAGCGGAGCCACAGATACGCAGTATTTT | CATSDSSGATDTQYF
TRBJ2-7 | . | TRBV10-2 | TRBD2 | TGCGCCAGCAGTGACGGGGGGTGGTTCTACGAGCAGTACTTC | CASSDGGWFYEQYF
TRBJ2-3 | . | TRBV6-4 | TRBD1 | TGTGCCAGCAGTGACTCAGGGGTCGACAGGGGGCATAAGCCCCGCACAGATACGCAGTATTTT | CASSDSGVDRGHKPRTDTQYF
TRBJ2-1 | once | TRBV6-2/TRBV6-3 | TRBD1 | TGTGCCAGCAGTACCTTAGGGGGCAGCTCCTACAATGAGCAGTTCTTC | CASSTLGGSSYNEQFF
TRBJ2-5 | . | TRBV5-1 | . | TGCGCCAGCAGCCTGGTAGGCAAAGAGACCCAGTACTTC | CASSLVGKETQYF
TRBJ2-5 | few | TRBV7-3 | TRBD1 | TGTGCCAGCAGCCAGACAGGGGGCCAAGAGACCCAGTACTTC | CASSQTGGQETQYF
TRBJ2-4 | . | TRBV5-1 | TRBD2 | TGCGCCAGCAGCTTGAATCCCAGCGGGGGTCCCAAAAACATTCAGTACTTC | CASSLNPSGGPKNIQYF
TRBJ2-1 | . | TRBV9 | . | TGTGCCAGCAGCGTCTACGCCGGGACAACCTACAATGAGCAGTTCTTC | CASSVYAGTTYNEQFF
TRBJ2-5 | . | TRBV21-1 | . | TGTGCCAGCAGCAAAAAGGGTGCCCCCCCTAGGGAGGCTGGAGGAGAGACCCAGTACTTC | CASSKKGAPPREAGGETQYF
TRBJ1-4 | . | TRBV2 | . | TGTGCCAGCGTCTCTAGGTCTAGTGAAAAACTGTTTTTT | CASVSRSSEKLFF
TRBJ1-1 | . | TRBV30 | . | TGTGCCTGGAGTGTAGGGCCCAGAACTGAAGCTTTCTTT | CAWSVGPRTEAFF
TRBJ2-5 | once | TRBV9 | . | TGTGCCAGCAGTGGGGCTATGTCGGGGGCAGGGACCCAGTACTTC | CASSGAMSGAGTQYF
TRBJ2-7 | . | TRBV6-5 | . | TGTGCCAGCAGCCTCCACTCTACTCTATACGAGCAGTACTTC | CASSLHSTLYEQYF
TRBJ2-3 | few | TRBV11-2 | . | TGTGCCAGCAGCTTAGAAAGCCTCCTCCCCACAGATACGCAGTATTTT | CASSLESLLPTDTQYF
TRBJ1-2 | . | TRBV15 | . | TGTGCCACCAGCAGAGATGAATCCACGGATGGCTACACCTTC | CATSRDESTDGYTF
TRBJ1-6 | . | TRBV9 | . | TGTGCCAGCAGCGTGACCGAGGAAAGGTCCCCCCTCCACTTT | CASSVTEERSPLHF
TRBJ1-4 | . | TRBV27 | TRBD1 | TGTGCCAGCAGACTCTTGGGACAGGGAGGTGAAAAACTGTTTTTT | CASRLLGQGGEKLFF
TRBJ1-1 | . | TRBV2 | . | TGTGCCAGCAGTGAAGTTAGTCCGCCTGACACTGAAGCTTTCTTT | CASSEVSPPDTEAFF
TRBJ1-5 | . | TRBV28 | . | TGTGCCAGCAGTTTACGGCTCGGGTCCGGGTTTTATCAGCCCCAGCATTTT | CASSLRLGSGFYQPQHF
TRBJ1-1 | . | TRBV19 | . | TGTGCCAGTATCCCGGCAGGGTGGAACACTGAAGCTTTCTTT | CASIPAGWNTEAFF
TRBJ2-3 | . | TRBV9 | TRBD2 | TGTGCCAGCAGCGCGGACGCTGGGGGGGGCACAGATACGCAGTATTTT | CASSADAGGGTDTQYF
TRBJ2-7 | . | TRBV7-2 | . | TGTGCCAGCAGACAGGGCCCTAGCTCCTACGAGCAGTACTTC | CASRQGPSSYEQYF
TRBJ1-1 | . | TRBV7-3 | . | TGTGCCAGCAGCTTAGTGGGGCAGGGGAGCACTGAAGCTTTCTTT | CASSLVGQGSTEAFF
TRBJ2-7 | . | TRBV11-2 | TRBD2 | TGTGCCAGCAGCTTAGAATTAGCGGGGACCTCCTACGAGCAGTACTTC | CASSLELAGTSYEQYF